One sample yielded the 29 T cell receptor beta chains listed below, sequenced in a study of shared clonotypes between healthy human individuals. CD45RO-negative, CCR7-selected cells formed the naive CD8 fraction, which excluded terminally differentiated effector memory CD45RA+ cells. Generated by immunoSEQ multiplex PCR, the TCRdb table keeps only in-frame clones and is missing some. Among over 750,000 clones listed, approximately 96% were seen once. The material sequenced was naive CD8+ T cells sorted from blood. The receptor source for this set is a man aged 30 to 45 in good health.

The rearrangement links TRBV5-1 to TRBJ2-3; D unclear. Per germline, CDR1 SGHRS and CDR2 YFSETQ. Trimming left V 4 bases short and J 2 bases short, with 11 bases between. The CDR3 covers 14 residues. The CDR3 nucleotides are TGCGCCAGCAGCCCGTTAGGTTTCACAGATACGCAGTATTTT. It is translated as CASSPLGFTDTQYF. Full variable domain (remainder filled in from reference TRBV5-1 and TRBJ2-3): KAGVTQTPRYLIKTRGQQVTLSCSPISGHRSVSWYQQTPGQGLQFLFEYFSETQRNKGNFPGRFSGRQFSNSRSEMNVSTLELGDSALYLCASSPLGFTDTQYFGPGTRLTVL.

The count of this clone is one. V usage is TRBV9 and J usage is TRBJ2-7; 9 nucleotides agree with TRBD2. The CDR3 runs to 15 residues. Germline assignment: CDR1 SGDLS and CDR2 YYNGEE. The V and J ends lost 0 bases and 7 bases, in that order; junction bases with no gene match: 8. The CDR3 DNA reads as TGTGCCAGCAGCGTAGGGGTAGCGGGAGCTGAAGAGCAGTACTTC. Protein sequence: CASSVGVAGAEEQYF.

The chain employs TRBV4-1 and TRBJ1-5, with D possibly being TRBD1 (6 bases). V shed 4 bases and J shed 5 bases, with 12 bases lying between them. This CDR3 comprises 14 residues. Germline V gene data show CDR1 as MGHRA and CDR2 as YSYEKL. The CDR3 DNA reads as TGCGCCAGCAGCCGGGACATGTCCTATCAGCCCCAGCATTTT. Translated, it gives CASSRDMSYQPQHF.

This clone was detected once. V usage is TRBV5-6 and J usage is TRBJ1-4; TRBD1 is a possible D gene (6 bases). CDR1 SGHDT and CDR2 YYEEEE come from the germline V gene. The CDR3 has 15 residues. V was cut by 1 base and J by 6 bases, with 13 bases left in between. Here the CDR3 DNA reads TGTGCCAGCAGCTTGCGTCAGGGGCGAGATGAAAAACTGTTTTTT. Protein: CASSLRQGRDEKLFF.

In nucleotides, the CDR3 is TGTGCCAGCAGTGAATTAAGAAGGGGGTACAATGAGCAGTTCTTC. Translating it yields CASSELRRGYNEQFF. The V gene is TRBV6-1, the J gene TRBJ2-1; a possible D gene is TRBD1 (6 bases). CDR3 size: 15 residues. Between the trimmed V and J ends, which lost 2 bases and 4 bases, there was a span of 12 bases. The germline V gene has CDR1 MNHNS and CDR2 SASEGT.

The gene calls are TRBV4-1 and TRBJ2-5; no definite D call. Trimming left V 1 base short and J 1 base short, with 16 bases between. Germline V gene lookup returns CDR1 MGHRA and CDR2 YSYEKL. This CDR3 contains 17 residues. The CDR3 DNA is TGCGCCAGCAGCCAAGTGGTCCCAGCAGCTCCCCAAGAGACCCAGTACTTC. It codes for CASSQVVPAAPQETQYF.

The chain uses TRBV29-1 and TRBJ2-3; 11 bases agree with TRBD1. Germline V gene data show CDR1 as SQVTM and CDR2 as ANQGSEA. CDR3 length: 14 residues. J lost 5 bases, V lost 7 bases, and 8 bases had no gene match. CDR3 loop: CSAGPGQGGDTQYF. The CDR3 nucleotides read TGCAGCGCTGGGCCGGGACAGGGGGGAGATACGCAGTATTTT.

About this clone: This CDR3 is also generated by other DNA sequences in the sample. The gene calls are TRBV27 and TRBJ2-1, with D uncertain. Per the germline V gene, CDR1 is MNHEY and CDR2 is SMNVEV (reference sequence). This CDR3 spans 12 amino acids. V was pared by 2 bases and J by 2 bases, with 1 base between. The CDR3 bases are TGTGCCAGCAGTTTACCCTACAATGAGCAGTTCTTC. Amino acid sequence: CASSLPYNEQFF.

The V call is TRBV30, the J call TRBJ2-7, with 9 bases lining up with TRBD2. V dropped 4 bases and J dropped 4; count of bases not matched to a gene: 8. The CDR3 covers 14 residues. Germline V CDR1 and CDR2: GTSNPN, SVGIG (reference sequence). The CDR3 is CAWTELAGGYEQYF. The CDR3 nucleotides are TGTGCCTGGACTGAACTAGCGGGCGGGTACGAGCAGTACTTC. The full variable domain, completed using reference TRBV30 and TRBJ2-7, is SQTIHQWPATLVQPVGSPLSLECTVEGTSNPNLYWYRQAAGRGLQLLFYSVGIGQISSEVPQNLSASRPQDRQFILSSKKLLLSDSGFYLCAWTELAGGYEQYFGPGTRLTVT.

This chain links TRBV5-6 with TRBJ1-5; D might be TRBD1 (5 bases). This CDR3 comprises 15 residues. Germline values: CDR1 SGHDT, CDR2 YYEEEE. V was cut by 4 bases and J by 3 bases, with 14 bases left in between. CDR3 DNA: TGTGCCAGCAGCGTGGTGGGGGTCCTCAATCAGCCCCAGCATTTT. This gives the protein CASSVVGVLNQPQHF.

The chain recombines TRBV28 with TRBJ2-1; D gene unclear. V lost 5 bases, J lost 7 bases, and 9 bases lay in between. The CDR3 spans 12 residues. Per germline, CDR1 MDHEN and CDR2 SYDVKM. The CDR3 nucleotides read TGTGCCAGCAGTGATAGCAGGAATGAGCAGTTCTTC. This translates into CASSDSRNEQFF.

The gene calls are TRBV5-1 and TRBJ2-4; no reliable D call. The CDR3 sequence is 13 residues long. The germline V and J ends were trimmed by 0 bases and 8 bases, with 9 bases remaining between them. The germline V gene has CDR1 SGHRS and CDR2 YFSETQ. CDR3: CASSLVNEDIQYF. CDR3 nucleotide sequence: TGCGCCAGCAGCTTGGTGAACGAGGACATTCAGTACTTC.

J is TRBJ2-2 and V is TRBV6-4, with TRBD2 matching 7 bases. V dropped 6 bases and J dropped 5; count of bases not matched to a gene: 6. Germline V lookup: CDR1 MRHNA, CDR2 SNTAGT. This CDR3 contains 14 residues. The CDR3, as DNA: TGTGCCAGCAGCCATAGACTAGCAACCGGGGAGCTGTTTTTT. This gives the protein CASSHRLATGELFF.

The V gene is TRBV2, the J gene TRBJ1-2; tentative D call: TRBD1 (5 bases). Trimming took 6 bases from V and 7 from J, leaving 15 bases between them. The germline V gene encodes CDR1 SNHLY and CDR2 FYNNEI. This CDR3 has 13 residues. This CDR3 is CASRDLYGGGYTF. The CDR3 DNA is TGTGCCAGCAGGGACCTGTACGGGGGTGGCTACACCTTC.

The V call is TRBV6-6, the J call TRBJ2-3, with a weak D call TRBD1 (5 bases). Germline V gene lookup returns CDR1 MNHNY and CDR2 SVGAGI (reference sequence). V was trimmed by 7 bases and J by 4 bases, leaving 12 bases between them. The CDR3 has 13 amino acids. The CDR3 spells CASIPRQSDTQYF. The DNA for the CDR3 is TGTGCCAGCATCCCCCGACAGTCAGATACGCAGTATTTT.

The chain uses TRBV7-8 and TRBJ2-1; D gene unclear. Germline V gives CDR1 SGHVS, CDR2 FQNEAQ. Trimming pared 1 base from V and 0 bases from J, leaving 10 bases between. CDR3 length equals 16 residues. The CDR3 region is CASSLEPPSSYNEQFF. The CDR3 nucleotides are TGTGCCAGCAGCTTAGAGCCACCGAGCTCCTACAATGAGCAGTTCTTC.

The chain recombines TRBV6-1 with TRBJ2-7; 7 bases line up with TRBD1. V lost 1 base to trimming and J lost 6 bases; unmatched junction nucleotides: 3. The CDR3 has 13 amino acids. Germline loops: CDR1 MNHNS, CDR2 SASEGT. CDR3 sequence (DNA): TGTGCCAGCAGTGAAGTTTCAGGGGGCGAGCAGTACTTC. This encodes CASSEVSGGEQYF.

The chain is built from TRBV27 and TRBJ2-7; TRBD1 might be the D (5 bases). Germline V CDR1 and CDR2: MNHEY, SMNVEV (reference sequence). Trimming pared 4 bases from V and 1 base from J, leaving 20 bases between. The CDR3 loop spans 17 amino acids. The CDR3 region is CASSSSDQGYQSYEQYF. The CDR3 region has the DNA TGTGCCAGCAGTTCGTCGGATCAGGGTTACCAGTCCTACGAGCAGTACTTC.

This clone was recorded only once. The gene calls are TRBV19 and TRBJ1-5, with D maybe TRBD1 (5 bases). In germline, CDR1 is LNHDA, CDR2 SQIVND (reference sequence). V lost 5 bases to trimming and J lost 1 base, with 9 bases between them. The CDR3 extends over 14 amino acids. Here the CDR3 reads CASSSRVSNQPQHF. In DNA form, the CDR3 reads TGTGCCAGTAGTTCCAGGGTAAGCAATCAGCCCCAGCATTTT.

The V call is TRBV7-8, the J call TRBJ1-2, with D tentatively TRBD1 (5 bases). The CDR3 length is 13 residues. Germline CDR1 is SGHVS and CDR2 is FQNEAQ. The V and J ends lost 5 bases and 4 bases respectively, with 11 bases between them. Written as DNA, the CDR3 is TGTGCCAGCAGCCCTGGGACTAGCTATGGCTACACCTTC. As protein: CASSPGTSYGYTF.

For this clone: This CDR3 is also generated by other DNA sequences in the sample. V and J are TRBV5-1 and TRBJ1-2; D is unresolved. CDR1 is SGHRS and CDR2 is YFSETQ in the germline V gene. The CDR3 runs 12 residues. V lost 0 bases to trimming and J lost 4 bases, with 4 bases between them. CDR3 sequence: CASSLDTYGYTF. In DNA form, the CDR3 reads TGCGCCAGCAGCTTGGACACCTATGGCTACACCTTC.

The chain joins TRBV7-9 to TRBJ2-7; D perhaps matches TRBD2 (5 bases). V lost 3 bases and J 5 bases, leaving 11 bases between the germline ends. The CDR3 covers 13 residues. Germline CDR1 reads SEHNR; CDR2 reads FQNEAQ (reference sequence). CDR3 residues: CASSFEGLHEQYF. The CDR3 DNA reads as TGTGCCAGCAGCTTCGAGGGTCTACACGAGCAGTACTTC. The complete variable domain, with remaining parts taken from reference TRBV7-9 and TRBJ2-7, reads DTGVSQNPRHKITKRGQNVTFRCDPISEHNRLYWYRQTLGQGPEFLTYFQNEAQLEKSRLLSDRFSAERPKGSFSTLEIQRTEQGDSAMYLCASSFEGLHEQYFGPGTRLTVT.

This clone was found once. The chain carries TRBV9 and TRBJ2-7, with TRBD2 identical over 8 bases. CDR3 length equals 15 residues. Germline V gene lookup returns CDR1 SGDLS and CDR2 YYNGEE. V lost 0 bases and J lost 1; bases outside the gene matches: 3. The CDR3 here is CASSVDGLASYEQYF. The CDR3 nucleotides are TGTGCCAGCAGCGTAGATGGACTAGCTTCCTACGAGCAGTACTTC.

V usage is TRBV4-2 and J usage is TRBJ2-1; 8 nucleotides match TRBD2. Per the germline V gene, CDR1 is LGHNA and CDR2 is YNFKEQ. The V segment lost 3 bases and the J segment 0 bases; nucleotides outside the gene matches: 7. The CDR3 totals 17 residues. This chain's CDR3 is CASSHRLAGNSYNEQFF. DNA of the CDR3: TGTGCCAGCAGCCACCGATTAGCGGGAAACTCCTACAATGAGCAGTTCTTC.

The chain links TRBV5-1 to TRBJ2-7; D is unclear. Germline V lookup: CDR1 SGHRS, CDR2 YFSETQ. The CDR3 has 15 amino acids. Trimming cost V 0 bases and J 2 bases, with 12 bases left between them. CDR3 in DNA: TGCGCCAGCAGCTTGGTGGCAGATTACGCCTACGAGCAGTACTTC. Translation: CASSLVADYAYEQYF.

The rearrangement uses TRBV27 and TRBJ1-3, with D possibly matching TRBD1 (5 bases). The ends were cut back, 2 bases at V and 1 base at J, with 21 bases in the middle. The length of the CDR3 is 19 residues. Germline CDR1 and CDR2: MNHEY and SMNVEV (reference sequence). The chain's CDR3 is CASSLRPVRGVPSGNTIYF. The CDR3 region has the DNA TGTGCCAGCAGTTTAAGACCGGTTCGAGGGGTCCCGTCTGGAAACACCATATATTTT.

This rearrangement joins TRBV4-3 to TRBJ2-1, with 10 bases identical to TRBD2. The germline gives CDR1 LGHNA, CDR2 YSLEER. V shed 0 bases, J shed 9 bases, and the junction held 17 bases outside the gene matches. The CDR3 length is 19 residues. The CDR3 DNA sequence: TGCGCCAGCAGCCAAGATAGGAGGCGGGCTAGCGGGAGTTTTGGTGAGCAGTTCTTC. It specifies CASSQDRRRASGSFGEQFF.

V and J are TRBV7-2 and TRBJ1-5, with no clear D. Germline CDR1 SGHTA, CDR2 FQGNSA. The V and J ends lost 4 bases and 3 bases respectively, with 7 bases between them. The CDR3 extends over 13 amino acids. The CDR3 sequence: CASSWAHNQPQHF. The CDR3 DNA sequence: TGTGCCAGCAGCTGGGCCCACAATCAGCCCCAGCATTTT.

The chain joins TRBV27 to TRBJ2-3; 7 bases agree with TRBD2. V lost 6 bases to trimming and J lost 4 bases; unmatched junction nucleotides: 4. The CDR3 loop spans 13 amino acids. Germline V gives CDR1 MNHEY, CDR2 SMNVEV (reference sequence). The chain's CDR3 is CASRGGPPDTQYF. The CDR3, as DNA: TGTGCCAGCAGGGGAGGGCCCCCAGATACGCAGTATTTT.